The sequence of this T cell receptor (beta chain) was determined in a study of blood T cell repertoires in COVID-19. Libraries were prepared by immunoSEQ multiplex PCR; TCRdb keeps only in-frame clonotypes and omits some of them. The repertoire includes about 120,000 clones, about nine tenths of them detected once, and roughly 7.9% sits in the top ten. This CDR3 is 17 amino acids long. V dropped 8 bases and J dropped 3; count of bases not matched to a gene: 13. The germline CDR1 and CDR2 sequences are LNHDA and SQIVND (reference sequence). This clonotype was obtained from a man aged 65-85 years who had recovered from COVID-19. V is TRBV19 and J is TRBJ2-2; 9 nucleotides line up with TRBD1. The source material was peripheral blood. As DNA, the CDR3 is TGTGCCAGTGCACCGGAGGGGACAGGGCCGCACACCGGGGAGCTGTTTTTT. This codes for CASAPEGTGPHTGELFF.